The 17 T cell receptor beta chains in this list originate from one sample, sequenced in a study of blood T cell repertoires in COVID-19. The assay was immunoSEQ multiplex PCR, and TCRdb's table has in-frame clones only and misses some. The top ten hold under 30% of the sample, which has 65,000 to 80,000 clones, around 86% seen once. Input material: peripheral blood. The receptors were sampled from a human donor in a cohort sampled during active COVID-19.

This sequence joins TRBV13 and TRBJ1-1; TRBD1 aligns across 8 bases. Germline CDR1 and CDR2: PRHDT and FYEKMQ (reference sequence). CDR3 length: 14 amino acids. Trimming cost V 0 bases and J 5 bases; bases outside gene matches: 2. The CDR3 DNA follows: TGTGCCAGCAGCTTAGGACAGGGGGGAACTGAAGCTTTCTTT. Translating gives CASSLGQGGTEAFF.

The genes are TRBV29-1 and TRBJ2-3, with 16 bases that match TRBD2. CDR1 and CDR2 from the germline V gene are SQVTM and ANQGSEA. J lost 5 bases, V lost 4 bases, and 9 bases had no gene match. The CDR3 totals 17 residues. The CDR3 loop reads CSVAGTSGGVQVDTQYF. As DNA, the CDR3 is TGCAGCGTTGCCGGGACTAGCGGGGGGGTCCAGGTAGATACGCAGTATTTT.

The chain recombines TRBV7-9 with TRBJ2-2; D is uncertain. This CDR3 comprises 14 residues. Germline V gene lookup returns CDR1 SEHNR and CDR2 FQNEAQ (reference sequence). The ends were cut back, 0 bases at V and 6 bases at J, with 8 bases in the middle. The CDR3 loop is CASSLAAGAGELFF. The CDR3 DNA reads as TGTGCCAGCAGCTTAGCTGCAGGCGCCGGGGAGCTGTTTTTT.

The gene calls are TRBV7-2 and TRBJ1-2; D is unclear. Germline V lookup: CDR1 SGHTA, CDR2 FQGNSA. This CDR3 contains 14 residues. V lost 5 bases to trimming and J lost 0 bases, with 10 bases between them. The CDR3 spells CASSPGPANYGYTF. For the CDR3, the DNA is TGTGCCAGCAGCCCCGGTCCGGCTAACTATGGCTACACCTTC. Supplemented by reference TRBV7-2 and TRBJ1-2, the full variable domain reads GAGVSQSPSNKVTEKGKDVELRCDPISGHTALYWYRQSLGQGLEFLIYFQGNSAPDKSGLPSDRFSAERTGGSVSTLTIQRTQQEDSAVYLCASSPGPANYGYTFGSGTRLTVV.

The V call is TRBV2, the J call TRBJ1-1; D might be TRBD1 (6 bases). This CDR3 comprises 13 residues. Trimming stripped 7 bases from V and 9 bases from J, with 18 bases between. Germline V gene lookup returns CDR1 SNHLY and CDR2 FYNNEI. The CDR3 sequence is CASTSGQLSQAFF. CDR3 in DNA: TGTGCCAGCACTTCGGGACAACTCTCCCAAGCTTTCTTT.

Only one count was recorded for this clone. J is TRBJ2-3 and V is TRBV2; 8 nucleotides agree with TRBD2. V dropped 8 bases and J dropped 2; count of bases not matched to a gene: 6. CDR1 SNHLY and CDR2 FYNNEI come from the germline V gene. The CDR3 totals 14 residues. Written as DNA, the CDR3 is TGTGCCAGCCGCCGGGGGGGAGACACAGATACGCAGTATTTT. As protein: CASRRGGDTDTQYF.

The chain couples TRBV2 to TRBJ2-2, with D tentatively TRBD2 (7 bases). Germline CDR1 reads SNHLY; CDR2 reads FYNNEI. The V end lost 4 bases, the J end lost 0 bases, and 12 bases lay between the germline ends. The CDR3 totals 16 residues. The CDR3: CASSAWGGPNTGELFF. The CDR3 DNA reads TGTGCCAGCAGTGCGTGGGGGGGGCCGAACACCGGGGAGCTGTTTTTT. The full variable domain, in which reference TRBV2 and TRBJ2-2 provide the parts outside the CDR3, is EPEVTQTPSHQVTQMGQEVILRCVPISNHLYFYWYRQILGQKVEFLVSFYNNEISEKSEIFDDQFSVERPDGSNFTLKIRSTKLEDSAMYFCASSAWGGPNTGELFFGEGSRLTVL.

This sequence joins TRBV5-6 and TRBJ1-6, with unresolved D. Trimming left V 7 bases short and J 3 bases short, with 11 bases between. CDR1 is SGHDT and CDR2 is YYEEEE in the germline V gene. The CDR3 totals 14 residues. The CDR3 DNA reads TGTGCCAGCGCTGCGGGGTACTATAATTCACCCCTCCACTTT. Translating gives CASAAGYYNSPLHF.

J is TRBJ2-1 and V is TRBV19; 10 bases fit TRBD2. CDR3 length equals 15 residues. V was pared by 4 bases and J by 4 bases, with 4 bases of the junction left unmatched. The germline gives CDR1 LNHDA, CDR2 SQIVND (reference sequence). The CDR3 DNA follows: TGTGCCAGTAGTAGGGGAGCGGGGGGGTACAATGAGCAGTTCTTC. This encodes CASSRGAGGYNEQFF.

The chain joins TRBV5-6 to TRBJ1-4; the D is unclear. The length of the CDR3 is 14 residues. Germline values: CDR1 SGHDT, CDR2 YYEEEE. Trimming took off 0 bases at V and 8 bases at J, with 11 bases between the two ends. The CDR3 protein is CASSLAYDGEKLFF. As DNA, the CDR3 is TGTGCCAGCAGCTTGGCTTACGACGGGGAAAAACTGTTTTTT.

The V and J genes are TRBV30 and TRBJ2-1; D gene ambiguous. The V end lost 2 bases, the J end lost 8 bases, and 10 bases lay between the germline ends. This CDR3 has 12 amino acids. The germline V gene has CDR1 GTSNPN and CDR2 SVGIG (reference sequence). The CDR3 DNA follows: TGTGCCTGGAGTCCCCCTAGAGATGAGCAGTTCTTC. Its translation: CAWSPPRDEQFF. Combining the CDR3 with reference TRBV30 and TRBJ2-1 gives the whole variable domain SQTIHQWPATLVQPVGSPLSLECTVEGTSNPNLYWYRQAAGRGLQLLFYSVGIGQISSEVPQNLSASRPQDRQFILSSKKLLLSDSGFYLCAWSPPRDEQFFGPGTRLTVL.

The chain couples TRBV5-1 to TRBJ2-7; a weak D match, TRBD2 (5 bases). Trimming stripped 0 bases from V and 3 bases from J, with 10 bases between. Germline CDR1 is SGHRS and CDR2 is YFSETQ. The CDR3 loop spans 14 amino acids. CDR3 sequence (DNA): TGCGCCAGCAGCTTGGTTTCGGAGGACTACGAGCAGTACTTC. Translation gives CASSLVSEDYEQYF.

CDR3 coding DNA: TGTGCCAGCAGCGAACCGACAGGGAAAAACATTCAGTACTTC. Protein: CASSEPTGKNIQYF. V gene TRBV7-9 combines with J gene TRBJ2-4; 7 nucleotides match TRBD1. The CDR3 is 14 residues long. V lost 5 bases to trimming and J lost 4 bases; unmatched junction nucleotides: 5. Per the germline V gene, CDR1 is SEHNR and CDR2 is FQNEAQ (reference sequence).

This clone showed up just once. V is TRBV27 and J is TRBJ1-3; D gene uncertain. V was cut by 2 bases and J by 0 bases, with 11 bases left in between. CDR3 length: 16 residues. In germline, CDR1 is MNHEY, CDR2 SMNVEV (reference sequence). CDR3 DNA sequence: TGTGCCAGCAGTTTAGAGGGCCCTTACTCTGGAAACACCATATATTTT. The encoded protein is CASSLEGPYSGNTIYF.

The chain uses TRBV10-3 and TRBJ1-4; 10 nucleotides match TRBD1. V lost 10 bases to trimming and J lost 7 bases; unmatched junction nucleotides: 9. The CDR3 contains 14 residues. CDR1 is ENHRY and CDR2 is SYGVKD in the germline V gene. The CDR3 region is CASQTGGAGEKLFF. CDR3 in DNA: TGTGCCAGCCAGACAGGGGGCGCAGGTGAAAAACTGTTTTTT.

This chain uses TRBV3-1 (or the pseudogene TRBV3-2) with TRBJ2-7, with D possibly matching TRBD2 (6 bases). Trimming cost V 1 base and J 5 bases, with 9 bases left between them. The CDR3 has 13 amino acids. Germline-derived CDR1 and CDR2 are LGHDT and YNNKEL (reference sequence). CDR3 DNA sequence: TGTGCCAGCAGCCAAGTGGAGGGCAACGAGCAGTACTTC. Its translation: CASSQVEGNEQYF.

In this sample, this clone turned up once. The V gene is TRBV5-1, the J gene TRBJ2-4; D might be TRBD1 (6 bases). The germline gives CDR1 SGHRS, CDR2 YFSETQ. This CDR3 has 18 residues. V was trimmed by 3 bases and J by 0 bases, leaving 19 bases between them. The CDR3 DNA reads as TGCGCCAGCAGCTCTCGGGCAGGGGATATCCTAGCCAAAAACATTCAGTACTTC. This translates into CASSSRAGDILAKNIQYF.